This T cell receptor beta chain was obtained from a study of CD8+ T cells in alopecia areata. General study results and limits: With tofacitinib ongoing, many expanded lesional clones persisted in both scalp and blood.

Described treatment: oral pan-JAK inhibitor, 5-10 mg twice daily. This clone was seen once. Its target is unknown. RNA extraction was followed by reverse transcription into cDNA, which acted as the sequencing template. Using immunoSEQ multiplex PCR, the repertoire was profiled, and TCRdb retains in-frame clones only, with some absent. Of 35,000 to 50,000 clones in the sample, about two thirds were seen once. Per germline, CDR1 SNHLY and CDR2 FYNNEI. CDR3 size: 11 residues. With 2 bases removed from V and 10 bases from J, the gap between germline ends came to 6 bases. The sequenced sample was CD8+ T cells sorted from blood, obtained at week 4, from a patient treated with tofacitinib. The V and J genes are TRBV2 and TRBJ2-1; D is undetermined. The sequence came from a human donor with alopecia areata. CDR3 sequence: CASSESPEQFF. The CDR3 DNA reads as TGTGCCAGCAGTGAATCCCCAGAGCAGTTCTTC.